This T cell receptor beta chain was recorded in a study of CD8 T cells in ankylosing spondylitis. Study findings and constraints: Clones tied to disease were said to be significantly enriched in matched ankylosing spondylitis synovial fluid.

From the 5' RACE reads, TCRdb called clonotypes with MiXCR, one entry per CDR3 protein. The profile covers 80,000 to 90,000 distinct CDR3 sequences, with around 30% appearing a single time and 55% to 75% taken by the ten largest. This clonotype occurred many times. As yet, its antigen is unknown. The germline gives CDR1 SGHRS, CDR2 YFSETQ. The CDR3 runs to 15 residues. V was trimmed by 0 bases and J by 0 bases, leaving 7 bases between them. The TCR was taken from a male donor with ankylosing spondylitis or in good health (not recorded which). The sequencing input was blood, either unsorted or a sorted T cell fraction (not recorded which). The chain couples TRBV5-1 to TRBJ2-1; TRBD1 or TRBD2 may be the D gene (6 bases each). This CDR3 reads CASSLEGGSYNEQFF. The CDR3 nucleotides are TGCGCCAGCAGCTTGGAGGGGGGCTCCTACAATGAGCAGTTCTTC.